This T cell receptor (beta chain) was identified during a study of identical twins. Of note for this clonotype: Antigen unknown.

Findings and limits, study-wide: In cord blood, abundant beta clonotypes had fewer insertions; memory showed no trend.

In germline, CDR1 is SGHAT, CDR2 FQNNGV. The V and J ends lost 2 bases and 0 bases, in that order; junction bases with no gene match: 13. The CDR3 is 18 amino acids. From the 5' RACE reads, TCRdb called clonotypes with MiXCR, one entry per CDR3 protein. The table has 700,000 or so distinct CDR3 sequences, about 20% seen once; the top ten hold roughly 4%. These same records also appear under a second study, on T cells expressing NK-cell markers.

The chain recombines TRBV11-2 with TRBJ2-7; 7 bases match TRBD2. What was sequenced was PBMCs. This TCR was recovered from a woman aged 18-30 years in good health. CDR3 loop: CASSLSWASGSFSYEQYF. The DNA of the CDR3 is TGTGCCAGCAGCTTAAGCTGGGCTAGCGGCTCCTTCTCCTACGAGCAGTACTTC.